This T cell receptor (beta chain) is from a study of lymphopenia after photon versus proton radiotherapy (dated by TCRdb to between 2019 and 2020). Regarding the study in general: In patients with gastrointestinal tumors who developed high-grade lymphopenia, the study compared the immunological effects of photon radiation therapy with those of proton radiation therapy. The cohort included 15 to 20 patients with gastrointestinal tumors who developed lymphopenia after receiving either photon or proton therapy. The goal of the study was to characterize the differences between the two radiation modalities in how they affect the immune system.

The library was prepared using the immunoSEQ multiplex PCR assay. Alongside multiparametric flow cytometry, deep sequencing of rearranged TCR beta loci was used to profile the T cell repertoires. Sourced from immuneACCESS, this table was stored by TCRdb with only in-frame sequences that have V and J called. A share of the clones is absent; for the studies checked, an unresolved V gene accounts for under half, and the remainder has no known explanation. The sample includes fewer than 30,000 clones, with roughly four fifths observed a single time. The ten largest clones represent approximately 3.7% of the sample. V ends up 7 bases short and J 4 bases short, with an unmatched junction base count of 6. From a lookup of the germline V gene, CDR1 and CDR2 are MDHEN and SYDVKM. CDR3 length: 15 amino acids, cysteine to phenylalanine. The CDR3 DNA has 45 bases and is translated from base 1. Paper-wide results and their limitations: During treatment, patients who received proton therapy stayed relatively stable, whereas patients who received photon therapy lost naive T cells and TCR diversity and gained effector/memory populations. The survival association was assessed only in patients who died, and the authors presented better survival with proton therapy as a possibility rather than a demonstrated result. Among patients across the cohort who died, overall survival time showed an inverse correlation with a larger post-nadir drop in TCR diversity. After the lymphocyte count nadir, repertoires from photon-treated patients showed oligoclonal expansion, particularly of CD8+ Temra cells, and this expansion drove the decline in diversity.

Notes on this clone: The specificity of this receptor is unknown. The input lacks base qualities; no much larger clone sits a single base away.

The receptor chain draws on TRBV28 and TRBJ2-7, and 14 junctional nucleotides match TRBD2. The TCR originated in a woman between 50 and 59 years old with pancreatic cancer. The sample in question was peripheral blood, obtained from a patient treated with photon-based radiotherapy. For the CDR3, the sequence is CASKGLAGELYEQYF. Here is the DNA: TGTGCCAGCAAGGGACTAGCGGGAGAGTTATACGAGCAGTACTTC.